One T cell receptor beta chain is described in this entry. Its antigen is unidentified. This CDR3 contains 16 residues. Germline-derived CDR1 and CDR2 are GTSNPN and SVGIG (reference sequence). The ends were cut back, 2 bases at V and 2 bases at J, with 13 bases in the middle. The record originates from a study of CD8+ T cells in alopecia areata. Study summary: Treatment comprised oral tofacitinib, 5 to 10 mg twice daily, in treated patients. Dosing spanned 6 to 18 months on tofacitinib, then 6 months off drug. Study-wide findings and caveats: Sequencing of scalp samples also includes resident alphabeta T cells from normal skin.

RNA was extracted and reverse transcribed into cDNA as the sequencing template. Assay used: immunoSEQ multiplex PCR; TCRdb lists only in-frame clones, some missing. This sample has 150,000 to 200,000 clones; roughly 63% occur once, and the top ten carry 1.7%. Lesional scalp tissue (obtained by punch biopsy) and peripheral blood were collected from alopecia areata patients. This TCR came from a human donor with alopecia areata. The sequenced sample was CD4+ T cells sorted from blood, obtained at week 0. The chain has TRBV30 and TRBJ2-6; TRBD1 might be the D (6 bases). The CDR3 here is CAWSSTGFPGANVLTF. The DNA of the CDR3 is TGTGCCTGGAGTTCCACAGGGTTTCCTGGGGCCAACGTCCTGACTTTC. The full variable domain, completed using reference TRBV30 and TRBJ2-6, is SQTIHQWPATLVQPVGSPLSLECTVEGTSNPNLYWYRQAAGRGLQLLFYSVGIGQISSEVPQNLSASRPQDRQFILSSKKLLLSDSGFYLCAWSSTGFPGANVLTFGAGSRLTVL.